Each of the 5 T cell receptor beta chains below was sequenced from the same sample in a study of OX40 agonist ivuxolimab in advanced cancers. Generated by immunoSEQ multiplex PCR, the TCRdb table keeps only in-frame clones and is missing some. This table holds 72,000 or so clones, nearly 90% found once. This specimen was CD4+ or CD8+ T cells sorted from blood, taken in a trial of the OX40 agonist ivuxolimab. The receptors shown here come from an adult with an advanced solid tumor such as melanoma, head and neck, liver or kidney cancer.

V is TRBV9 and J is TRBJ1-6; 12 nucleotides agree with TRBD1. V lost 1 base, J lost 6 bases, and 5 bases stayed unmatched. Germline V lookup: CDR1 SGDLS, CDR2 YYNGEE. The CDR3 is 17 amino acids. CDR3 sequence: CASSVRDRGRSNSPLHF. The CDR3, as DNA: TGTGCCAGCAGCGTAAGGGACAGGGGGCGATCTAATTCACCCCTCCACTTT.

This clone was observed a single time. The chain joins TRBV6-6 to TRBJ1-5; TRBD1 aligns across 8 bases. The CDR3 has 15 amino acids. Trimming cost V 6 bases and J 2 bases; bases outside gene matches: 6. Germline V gene lookup returns CDR1 MNHNY and CDR2 SVGAGI (reference sequence). The CDR3 nucleotides read TGTGCCAGCAGCCCCGACAGGGGAGGCAATCAGCCCCAGCATTTT. Translation gives CASSPDRGGNQPQHF.

This chain joins TRBV5-1 and TRBJ2-3; weak D call: TRBD2 (6 bases). This CDR3 spans 14 amino acids. The V gene's germline CDR1 is SGHRS and CDR2 YFSETQ. V was shortened by 0 bases and J by 6 bases, with 11 bases between the two germline ends. CDR3 DNA sequence: TGCGCCAGCAGCTTGGGTGGAGGGGACGATACGCAGTATTTT. Protein: CASSLGGGDDTQYF.

The genes are TRBV7-2 and TRBJ2-3; weak D call: TRBD2 (5 bases). Trimming stripped 1 base from V and 6 bases from J, with 14 bases between. This CDR3 contains 15 residues. CDR1 and CDR2 from the germline V gene are SGHTA and FQGNSA. CDR3 in DNA: TGTGCCAGCAGCTTAGTGCCCTCCCGCGGGGATACGCAGTATTTT. It is translated as CASSLVPSRGDTQYF.

This sequence joins TRBV5-4 and TRBJ1-2; no clear D gene. The V end lost 0 bases, the J end lost 4 bases, and 7 bases lay between the germline ends. This CDR3 contains 13 residues. CDR1 and CDR2 from the germline V gene are SGHNT and YYREEE (reference sequence). The CDR3 region has the DNA TGTGCCAGCAGCTTGGCGGGCAGCTATGGCTACACCTTC. Encoded protein: CASSLAGSYGYTF.